The TCR beta chain described here comes from a study of T cell responses to AZD1222 COVID-19 vaccine. Across the study: Combined were second doses at about 4 or about 12 weeks.

This CDR3 region has 16 residues. CDR1 is LGHNA, CDR2 YSLEER, per germline. J was trimmed by 0 bases and V by 4 bases; bases with no gene match: 3. Sequenced by immunoSEQ multiplex PCR; TCRdb stores in-frame clones only, minus some. The table includes tens of thousands of clones, roughly 78% detected once. The source is an adult in good health. The specimen comprised peripheral blood, sampled on day 0 of AZD1222 vaccination. The chain uses TRBV4-3 and TRBJ2-6; TRBD1 agrees at 7 bases. CDR3 DNA: TGCGCCAGCAGCCGAGGGGACAGCTCTGGGGCCAACGTCCTGACTTTC. Amino acids: CASSRGDSSGANVLTF.